The entry below describes one T cell receptor beta chain. Its antigen is not known. Although they were nominally healthy when sampled, donors likely had unrecorded immune exposures. These data originate in a study of cytomegalovirus exposure and HLA in healthy donors. Study-level background: Earlier work reported 117 million unique TCR beta sequences from approximately 180 million T cells. Unique TCRs numbering around 80 million, obtained from HLA-typed donors, made up an early data release.

Primers included in the PCR were 60 Vbeta and 13 Jbeta primers. The data were produced by immunoSEQ multiplex PCR, yet TCRdb's version contains in-frame clones alone and is incomplete. The table has roughly 100,000 clones, roughly three quarters seen once. General study results and limits: Cytomegalovirus association was listed for 170 or so TCR beta chains.

The germline V gene has CDR1 SGHTA and CDR2 FQGNSA. V was trimmed by 7 bases and J by 5 bases, leaving 20 bases between them. The CDR3 is 16 amino acids. The chain links TRBV7-2 to TRBJ2-2; D perhaps matches TRBD2 (7 bases). The sequence was collected from a man in his forties or fifties in good health and CMV-seronegative. Source material: PBMCs. This CDR3 is CASTSERGGRTGELFF. CDR3 nucleotides: TGTGCCAGCACTTCCGAGAGGGGGGGGCGGACCGGGGAGCTGTTTTTT.